Listed below are T cell receptor beta chains from one sample, sequenced in a study of beta chain features in type 1 diabetes. Some clones are missing from TCRdb's copy, which holds only in-frame ones; the method was immunoSEQ multiplex PCR. The data hold some 660,000 clones, with about 14% observed a single time. Sequenced: naive CD4+ T cells from blood. These receptor sequences come from a young man with type 1 diabetes. CDR3s include the opening cysteine and the closing phenylalanine or tryptophan. D genes are given only for firm matches. The size entry is marked missing in some rows and otherwise reads once, few, many or a size class.

V gene,clone size,D gene,J gene,CDR3 DNA,CDR3 protein
TRBV5-4,-,TRBD2,TRBJ2-3,TGTGCCAGCAGCATCCTCCTAGCGGGAGGGCCAGATACGCAGTATTTT,CASSILLAGGPDTQYF
TRBV28,-,-,TRBJ1-2,TGTGCCAGCAGTTTCCCCCGCAGGGTGAATCCTCATGGCTACACCTTC,CASSFPRRVNPHGYTF
TRBV25-1,once,-,TRBJ1-5,TGTGCCAGCACTCGGGACGGCAATCAGCCCCAGCATTTT,CASTRDGNQPQHF
TRBV7-2,few,-,TRBJ2-5,TGTGCCAGCAGCTTGGTTAGCGCCTACCAAGAGACCCAGTACTTC,CASSLVSAYQETQYF
TRBV28,-,TRBD1,TRBJ1-5,TGTGCCAGCAGCCCGGGACAGGGTTATCAGCCCCAGCATTTT,CASSPGQGYQPQHF
TRBV10-2,-,-,TRBJ1-5,TGCGCCAGCAGTGGGGCACTAAGCAATCAGCCCCAGCATTTT,CASSGALSNQPQHF
TRBV4-1,few,TRBD2,TRBJ2-1,TGCGCCAGCAGCCCAAAGGGCGGGACTAGCGGGTACAATGAGCAGTTCTTC,CASSPKGGTSGYNEQFF
TRBV10-3,few,-,TRBJ2-1,TGTGCCATCAGTGACAGCAGGGGTTTGGGAACAATGTCGCAGTTCTTC,CAISDSRGLGTMSQFF
TRBV28,few,-,TRBJ1-2,TGTGCCAGCAGTTCCCAGGGCTACACCTTC,CASSSQGYTF
TRBV5-5,-,TRBD1,TRBJ1-6,TGTGCCAGCAGCTGGGGACAGGGTGGTTCACCCCTCCACTTT,CASSWGQGGSPLHF
TRBV7-3,few,-,TRBJ2-2,TGTGCCAGCAGCTTATCGCCCCCGGGGCACACCGGGGAGCTGTTTTTT,CASSLSPPGHTGELFF
TRBV4-1,few,TRBD2,TRBJ2-3,TGCGCCAGCAGCTGGGCGCCTCTAGCGGGGGGGCCAGATACGCAGTATTTT,CASSWAPLAGGPDTQYF
TRBV10-3,few,TRBD2,TRBJ2-7,TGTGCCATCAGCCCTCTAGCGGGAAACTACGAGCAGTACTTC,CAISPLAGNYEQYF
TRBV18,-,TRBD1,TRBJ1-6,TGTGCCAGCTCACCACGGGACAGAGATTCACCCCTCCACTTT,CASSPRDRDSPLHF
TRBV6-5,few,-,TRBJ2-3,TGTGCCAGCCGCCCCACCGGCCCCTCTACGCAGTATTTT,CASRPTGPSTQYF
TRBV7-9,few,TRBD1,TRBJ2-1,TGTGCCAGCAGCGCAACAGGGGAAGCTTACAATGAGCAGTTCTTC,CASSATGEAYNEQFF
TRBV5-1,few,-,TRBJ2-1,TGCGCCAGCAGCTTGGCCGGGTATGGGGCCCACAATGAGCAGTTCTTC,CASSLAGYGAHNEQFF
TRBV5-1,few,TRBD1,TRBJ2-6,TGCGCCAGCAGCTTGGAACAGGGGGCGCAAGGTGGGGCCAACGTCCTGACTTTC,CASSLEQGAQGGANVLTF
TRBV7-7,-,TRBD2,TRBJ2-7,TGTGCTAGCAGCCCCTCGGAGGGACTAGCGGGCTCCTACGAGCAGTACTTC,CASSPSEGLAGSYEQYF
TRBV6-5,once,-,TRBJ2-1,TGTGCCAGCAGTTCTACGACATCAAAGTTCTTC,CASSSTTSKFF
TRBV11-2,-,-,TRBJ2-7,TGTGCCAGCAGCCCTCAAGACGGGGAGGAGTACTTC,CASSPQDGEEYF
TRBV7-3,-,-,TRBJ2-5,TGTGCCAGCAGCCCGTTGTACCAAGAGACCCAGTACTTC,CASSPLYQETQYF
TRBV7-2,-,TRBD1,TRBJ2-7,TGTGCCAGCAGCACGGGACAGACCTACGAGCAGTACTTC,CASSTGQTYEQYF
TRBV6-1,few,-,TRBJ1-2,TGTGCCAGCAGTGAAACGGGGTATGGCTACACCTTC,CASSETGYGYTF